Described below is a single TCR beta chain sequence and its context. This clonotype appeared many times. Its antigen is not yet known. No much larger clonotype is one base removed from it; base qualities were not supplied. This entry comes from a study of Graves' ophthalmopathy and Graves' hyperthyroidism (dated by TCRdb to between 2018 and 2020). For the wider study: Peripheral blood samples were taken at the time of initial diagnosis, before any treatment was given. The study used signatures of the TCR beta repertoire to tell Graves' ophthalmopathy apart from Graves' hyperthyroidism and to predict which patients would progress to ophthalmopathy. In total, approximately 130 blood samples were TCR-sequenced: fewer than 50 ophthalmopathy, roughly 80 hyperthyroidism and about 17 hyperthyroidism-to-ophthalmopathy patients. To explore V-J signatures that separate ophthalmopathy from hyperthyroidism, a discovery set of about a hundred patients was enrolled, consisting of roughly 45 with ophthalmopathy and about 60 with stable hyperthyroidism. The independent validation cohort included under 20 hyperthyroidism patients plus 17 patients who later progressed from hyperthyroidism to ophthalmopathy. In more than five hyperthyroidism patients, the T-cell repertoires found in thyroid tissue were compared with those found in blood. Once sampling was done, hyperthyroidism patients were given methimazole at a starting dose of 30 mg daily, while ophthalmopathy patients were given high-dose intravenous methylprednisolone. For training and testing, the 100 or so patients in the discovery cohort were randomly divided in a 7:3 ratio. General study outcomes and caveats: The 13-signature model separated ophthalmopathy from stable hyperthyroidism with over 85% sensitivity and about 81% specificity in cross-validation, and 80%/75% in the test set. No statistical method was used to predetermine the sample size, and group allocation was not hidden from the investigators. In validation, the model predicted ophthalmopathy progression with about 71% sensitivity and less than 80% specificity; 12 predicted patients were CT-confirmed with GO in a median of about 7.1 months. Among expanded thyroid clonotypes with frequency above 0.001, most also showed up in blood, which suggests that blood repertoires may reflect the thyroid immune response.

Cut back by 5 bases and 3 bases, the V and J ends lie 14 bases apart. The CDR3 runs 14 amino acids, cysteine and phenylalanine included. Left in the record is the CDR3 DNA by itself, 42 bases read in frame from the first base. CDR1 and CDR2 are drawn from the germline V gene: SGHAT, FQNNGV. Hyperthyroidism was considered stable if no progression to ophthalmopathy occurred within 18 months of follow-up. Patients with hyperthyroidism were aged 18 to 65 years, had been newly diagnosed, and had a disease duration of less than 2 months. Patients with other autoimmune diseases, uncontrolled infections, pregnancy or lactation were excluded from the study. Clinical symptoms, serum thyroxine, TRAb, thyroid ultrasound and orbital computed tomography formed the basis of the diagnosis. PBMCs were isolated from about 10 ml of fresh peripheral blood by Ficoll-Paque density gradient centrifugation. Total RNA was extracted with Trizol reagent and quality-checked on an Agilent 2100 Bioanalyzer.

TCR beta CDR3 regions were amplified from RNA transcripts for repertoire sequencing. HTBI primers and the Qiagen OneStep RT-PCR kit were used in a first-round RT-PCR, which was followed by a second-round multiplex PCR, size selection and purification. The libraries underwent paired-end sequencing with 100 bp reads on an Illumina HiSeq2000. On the study's bioinformatics: SOAPnuke was used to process the reads, removing any read that contained adapters or uncalled bases, had a mean Phred below 15, or lacked an exact match to the constant primer or identifier. COPE v1.2.5 was used to merge high-quality paired reads. Each unique nucleotide sequence was defined as a clonotype, and clonotypes were aligned to IMGT TRB V, D and J references with MiTCR v1.1. Only V-J combinations with frequency above 0.0001 were analysed, covering 98% to 99.2% of repertoires. For each V-J combination, a TCR clonal expansion and chaos score was defined as the ratio of F50 clonal expansion to chaos observed in the TCRdist matrix. Features were reduced by Welch's t-statistics and random forest to approximately 12 V-J combinations, which fed a naive Bayes classifier. Thyroid-blood repertoire similarity was quantified with the Morisita-Horn index. TCRdb ran its own pipeline on the public reads, namely fastp trimming at Q25 and MiXCR clone calling, and kept in-frame beta chains. Identical CDR3 protein sequences are pooled into one entry, listed with their most common genes and DNA. These V and J calls derive from TCRdb rather than the authors' analysis. The table for this sample lists hundreds of thousands of distinct CDR3 sequences; under 25% of them were counted only once. Around 3% of the sample comes from the top ten.

The receptor chain draws on TRBV11-2 and TRBJ2-7; no confident D gene assignment can be made. Material for sequencing was peripheral blood. The clonotype was recovered from a woman aged 18-29 years with stable Graves' hyperthyroidism. Donor details come from another sample of the same person, matched by shared clones. The CDR3 region reads CASSLQWISYEQYF. The sequenced DNA: TGTGCCAGCAGCCTCCAGTGGATTAGCTACGAGCAGTACTTC.